Each of the 4 T cell receptor beta chains below was sequenced from the same sample in a study of blood T cell repertoires in COVID-19. Profiling relied on immunoSEQ multiplex PCR, and the TCRdb table lists in-frame clones only, not all of them. Of over 15,000 clones listed, 80% to 90% were seen once; the top ten hold almost 8.5%. Material: peripheral blood. These receptors originate from a human donor in a cohort sampled during active COVID-19. The donor label of this sample is uncertain.

The V call is TRBV19, the J call TRBJ2-2; TRBD2 matches at 7 bases. Germline assignment: CDR1 LNHDA and CDR2 SQIVND (reference sequence). The length of the CDR3 is 13 residues. The trim removed 9 bases at V and 5 bases at J, leaving 6 bases unmatched. CDR3 region: CASRTRGTGELFF. DNA of the CDR3: TGTGCCAGCCGGACTAGAGGGACCGGGGAGCTGTTTTTT.

J is TRBJ2-6 and V is TRBV7-8; a possible D gene is TRBD1 (6 bases). V lost 5 bases, J lost 1 base, and 15 bases lay in between. There are 17 residues in the CDR3. Germline assignment: CDR1 SGHVS and CDR2 FQNEAQ. Here the CDR3 DNA reads TGTGCCAGCAGCCTCCGGACAGTAGTTTCTGGGGCCAACGTCCTGACTTTC. Translated, it gives CASSLRTVVSGANVLTF.

The chain combines TRBV5-8 with TRBJ1-2, with D possibly being TRBD1 (6 bases). The CDR3 sequence is 15 residues long. Germline CDR1 SGHTS, CDR2 YDEGEE. V was trimmed by 3 bases and J by 3 bases, leaving 15 bases between them. CDR3 DNA sequence: TGTGCCAGCAGCTCCCACAGGGAGCAGGACTATGGCTACACCTTC. This codes for CASSSHREQDYGYTF.

CDR3 DNA sequence: TGTGCCAGCAGCTTAGCGTACGGGGCGGGGGGAGATACGCAGTATTTT. This encodes CASSLAYGAGGDTQYF. The chain couples TRBV7-8 to TRBJ2-3; 8 nucleotides line up with TRBD2. The CDR3 is 16 amino acids. Germline assignment: CDR1 SGHVS and CDR2 FQNEAQ. V shed 0 bases, J shed 5 bases, and the junction held 7 bases outside the gene matches.